Below, 30 T cell receptor beta chains from the same sample are listed, as sequenced in a study of T cell repertoires in cytomegalovirus infection. No antigens are known for them. Via MiXCR, TCRdb re-called the reads, giving one row per CDR3 protein. The sample comprises under 500,000 distinct CDR3 sequences, about 39% of which are singletons, and about two fifths rests with the top ten. The material sequenced was cultured PBMCs, taken from culture after CMV antigen stimulation. These receptor sequences come from a human donor in good health (CMV status not recorded). Some clones in this sample may be carry-over from other donors' samples.

This chain connects TRBV4-1 to TRBJ1-1; a weak D match, TRBD1 (5 bases). CDR3 length: 16 amino acids. Germline V CDR1 and CDR2: MGHRA, YSYEKL. Trimming removed 6 bases from V and 1 base from J, with 18 bases in between. The CDR3 DNA sequence: TGCGCCAGCAGACCCTGGGGGGGTACGTCGAACACTGAAGCTTTCTTT. Amino acid sequence: CASRPWGGTSNTEAFF.

The chain carries TRBV7-2 and TRBJ1-1; D call uncertain. The CDR3 loop spans 13 amino acids. V was shortened by 3 bases and J by 0 bases, with 5 bases between the two germline ends. Germline CDR1 SGHTA, CDR2 FQGNSA. DNA of the CDR3: TGTGCCAGCAGCTTTTATCTGAACACTGAAGCTTTCTTT. Its protein product is CASSFYLNTEAFF.

With regard to this clonotype: A read error is likely, as this CDR3 ends without the conserved phenylalanine or tryptophan. V usage is TRBV7-2 and J usage is TRBJ2-5; the match to TRBD2 covers 10 bases. Germline V lookup: CDR1 SGHTA, CDR2 FQGNSA. CDR3 length: 14 residues. V lost 7 bases and J lost 5; bases outside the gene matches: 7. In DNA, the CDR3 is TGTGCCAGCACCAGGGAAGCGGGAGGGGAGACCCAGTACTCC. Translating gives CASTREAGGETQYS.

This clonotype was recorded a few times. The chain joins TRBV6-1 to TRBJ2-3, with D maybe TRBD2 (5 bases). The CDR3 loop spans 13 amino acids. Germline V gives CDR1 MNHNS, CDR2 SASEGT. V lost 8 bases to trimming and J lost 6 bases, with 15 bases between them. This chain's CDR3 is CASGGLPLDTQYF. In DNA, the CDR3 is TGTGCCAGCGGCGGGTTACCGTTGGATACGCAGTATTTT.

This clonotype has a handful of counts. V gene TRBV12-3 or TRBV12-4 combines with J gene TRBJ1-6; D not resolved. This CDR3 region has 16 residues. V was trimmed by 1 base and J by 10 bases, leaving 17 bases between them. The DNA for the CDR3 is TGTGCCAGCAGTTTAGGGGTAGGGCCCCTTCGGTCACCCCTCCACTTT. Its protein product is CASSLGVGPLRSPLHF.

V is TRBV7-2 and J is TRBJ2-3, with D unclear. V was trimmed by 2 bases and J by 5 bases, leaving 17 bases between them. Germline CDR1 reads SGHTA; CDR2 reads FQGNSA. This CDR3 region has 16 residues. CDR3: CASSLNVPSSGDTQYF. As DNA, the CDR3 is TGTGCCAGCAGCTTAAACGTCCCCAGCTCCGGAGATACGCAGTATTTT.

The CDR3: CASSPQGFAEAFF. In nucleotides, the CDR3 is TGTGCCAGCAGCCCCCAGGGCTTCGCTGAAGCTTTCTTT. The rearrangement joins TRBV7-2 to TRBJ1-1; D is possibly TRBD1 (5 bases). Germline V gene data show CDR1 as SGHTA and CDR2 as FQGNSA. CDR3 length: 13 amino acids. Trimming removed 5 bases at V and 6 bases at J, with 13 bases between. The complete variable domain, with remaining parts taken from reference TRBV7-2 and TRBJ1-1, reads GAGVSQSPSNKVTEKGKDVELRCDPISGHTALYWYRQSLGQGLEFLIYFQGNSAPDKSGLPSDRFSAERTGGSVSTLTIQRTQQEDSAVYLCASSPQGFAEAFFGQGTRLTVV.

This clonotype was found many times. The chain combines TRBV7-2 with TRBJ2-3, with no clear D. The germline CDR1 and CDR2 sequences are SGHTA and FQGNSA. The V end was cut by 0 bases, the J end by 4 bases, with 2 bases between. This CDR3 region has 12 residues. The CDR3 region is CASSLAPDTQYF. The CDR3, as DNA: TGTGCCAGCAGCTTAGCCCCAGATACGCAGTATTTT.

This clonotype was seen more than once but under ten times. The rearrangement joins TRBV2 to TRBJ1-5; D not certain. CDR1 and CDR2 from the germline V gene are SNHLY and FYNNEI. Trimming took off 1 base at V and 1 base at J, with 11 bases between the two ends. This CDR3 contains 16 residues. CDR3 sequence reads: CASSEESPGSNQPQHF. CDR3 coding DNA: TGTGCCAGCAGTGAAGAATCGCCCGGGAGCAATCAGCCCCAGCATTTT.

The CDR3 nucleotides read TGTGCCACCAGCAGGCGGGAGAGGACAGATACGCAGTATTTT. Translation: CATSRRERTDTQYF. The chain links TRBV15 to TRBJ2-3; 7 bases map to TRBD2. This CDR3 comprises 14 residues. Looked up from germline, CDR1 is LNHNV and CDR2 is YYDKDF (reference sequence). Trimming removed 3 bases from V and 3 bases from J; junction bases left unmatched: 3.

This clonotype was picked up a small number of times. The rearrangement uses TRBV7-6 and TRBJ2-7; the D call may be TRBD1 or TRBD2 (5 bases each). V lost 1 base and J lost 6, with 13 bases in between. Germline V gene sequence: CDR1 SGHVS, CDR2 FNYEAQ. The CDR3 loop spans 14 amino acids. In DNA, the CDR3 is TGTGCCAGCAGCTTAGGGCTCTCGGGGCCCGAGCAGTACTTC. The encoded protein is CASSLGLSGPEQYF.

This rearrangement joins TRBV28 to TRBJ1-5, with D perhaps TRBD1 (5 bases). The CDR3 has 15 amino acids. V was pared by 6 bases and J by 4 bases, with 16 bases between. Germline V gives CDR1 MDHEN, CDR2 SYDVKM. The CDR3 protein is CASRPFGADNQPQHF. The CDR3 nucleotides are TGTGCCAGCAGGCCATTCGGGGCAGATAATCAGCCCCAGCATTTT.

This clonotype was found many times. V and J are TRBV7-9 and TRBJ2-2, with TRBD2 matching over 8 bases. Trimming took 4 bases from V and 5 from J; bases not matched to a gene: 9. From germline, CDR1 is SEHNR and CDR2 FQNEAQ (reference sequence). The CDR3 has 16 residues. CDR3 region: CASSSSGRTSTGELFF. Written as DNA, the CDR3 is TGTGCCAGCAGCTCCAGCGGGAGAACATCTACCGGGGAGCTGTTTTTT.

In its sample, this clonotype was seen a few times. The V call is TRBV7-9, the J call TRBJ2-7; D is uncertain. This CDR3 spans 14 amino acids. V was pared by 4 bases and J by 6 bases, with 16 bases between. From germline, CDR1 is SEHNR and CDR2 FQNEAQ (reference sequence). The CDR3 nucleotides read TGTGCCAGCAGCTCCTCGGGCCCATTGCTCGAGCAGTACTTC. Encoded protein: CASSSSGPLLEQYF.

There are many counts of this clonotype. V usage is TRBV7-2 and J usage is TRBJ1-3, with D maybe TRBD1 (6 bases). The CDR3 has 14 residues. Germline V gene data show CDR1 as SGHTA and CDR2 as FQGNSA. V was trimmed by 5 bases and J by 2 bases, leaving 10 bases between them. CDR3 sequence reads: CASSEGGAGNTIYF. The DNA of the CDR3 is TGTGCCAGCAGCGAGGGGGGAGCTGGAAACACCATATATTTT.

The CDR3 is CASSLGGQGYNEQFF. For the CDR3, the DNA is TGTGCCAGCAGCTTGGGGGGACAGGGGTATAATGAGCAGTTCTTC. The gene calls are TRBV5-6 and TRBJ2-1, with TRBD1 matching 10 bases. CDR3 length: 15 residues. V shed 0 bases, J shed 7 bases, and the junction held 4 bases outside the gene matches. Germline V lookup: CDR1 SGHDT, CDR2 YYEEEE.

J is TRBJ2-2 and V is TRBV7-2; no reliable D call. The V end was cut by 1 base, the J end by 5 bases, with 5 bases between. The germline V gene has CDR1 SGHTA and CDR2 FQGNSA. The length of the CDR3 is 13 residues. The CDR3 sequence is CASSLVWTGELFF. The CDR3 region has the DNA TGTGCCAGCAGCTTAGTGTGGACCGGGGAGCTGTTTTTT.

This clonotype was detected a few times. The gene calls are TRBV7-2 and TRBJ2-3, with D perhaps matching TRBD1 (5 bases). Germline-derived CDR1 and CDR2 are SGHTA and FQGNSA. V was trimmed by 1 base and J by 2 bases, leaving 10 bases between them. The CDR3 sequence is 15 residues long. This CDR3 is CASSLGPGFTDTQYF. The CDR3 DNA follows: TGTGCCAGCAGCTTAGGCCCAGGGTTCACAGATACGCAGTATTTT.

This chain links TRBV4-2 with TRBJ1-1; the D gene is possibly TRBD1 (6 bases). The length of the CDR3 is 15 residues. The ends were cut back, 1 base at V and 6 bases at J, with 15 bases in the middle. Germline V lookup: CDR1 LGHNA, CDR2 YNFKEQ. The CDR3 loop is CASSQGGRGAPEAFF. The DNA of the CDR3 is TGTGCCAGCAGCCAAGGGGGGCGGGGTGCCCCTGAAGCTTTCTTT.

The chain joins TRBV20-1 to TRBJ2-2, with 7 bases fitting TRBD2. The CDR3 runs to 15 residues. After removal of 1 base from V and 5 bases from J, the junction contained 7 bases not matched to a gene. Germline values: CDR1 DFQATT, CDR2 SNEGSKA (reference sequence). In nucleotides, the CDR3 is TGCAGTGCTAGAGCGGTCGGGAGGTCAACCGGGGAGCTGTTTTTT. Encoded protein: CSARAVGRSTGELFF.

This clonotype has just a few counts. The chain employs TRBV11-2 and TRBJ2-3; D possibly corresponds to TRBD2 (5 bases). The V end lost 6 bases, the J end lost 8 bases, and 9 bases lay between the germline ends. Germline V lookup: CDR1 SGHAT, CDR2 FQNNGV. The CDR3 consists of 11 residues. This CDR3 is CASREAGTQYF. The CDR3 coding sequence is TGTGCCAGCAGGGAGGCTGGTACGCAGTATTTT.

J is TRBJ1-6 and V is TRBV28, with 7 nucleotides matching TRBD1. The germline V gene encodes CDR1 MDHEN and CDR2 SYDVKM. V dropped 5 bases and J dropped 10; count of bases not matched to a gene: 8. The CDR3 extends over 14 amino acids. CDR3: CASSQGGGMSPLHF. The CDR3 bases are TGTGCCAGCAGTCAGGGGGGCGGTATGTCACCCCTCCACTTT.

J is TRBJ1-2 and V is TRBV7-2; 8 bases fit TRBD1. There are 15 residues in the CDR3. In germline, CDR1 is SGHTA, CDR2 FQGNSA. Trimming cost V 5 bases and J 4 bases; bases outside gene matches: 9. CDR3 amino acids: CASSLRAGGTYGYTF. CDR3 sequence (DNA): TGTGCCAGCAGCCTTCGGGCAGGGGGCACCTATGGCTACACCTTC.

The J gene is TRBJ2-7, the V gene TRBV20-1; D unresolved. The V gene lost 4 bases and the J gene lost 0 bases, with 10 bases spanning the gap. Germline V gene lookup returns CDR1 DFQATT and CDR2 SNEGSKA (reference sequence). The CDR3 is 13 residues long. In DNA form, the CDR3 reads TGCAGTGCTAACTCCCCGAGCTCCTACGAGCAGTACTTC. Protein product: CSANSPSSYEQYF.

This clonotype was counted ten times or more. The V and J genes are TRBV7-8 and TRBJ1-1, with D hard to call. This CDR3 spans 13 amino acids. Trimming left V 5 bases short and J 7 bases short, with 14 bases between. Germline V CDR1 and CDR2: SGHVS, FQNEAQ. The CDR3 region has the DNA TGTGCCAGCAGCGCGGAACACGGGGTTGAAGCTTTCTTT. This translates into CASSAEHGVEAFF. The full variable domain, rest sourced from reference TRBV7-8 and TRBJ1-1, is GAGVSQSPRYKVAKRGQDVALRCDPISGHVSLFWYQQALGQGPEFLTYFQNEAQLDKSGLPSDRFFAERPEGSVSTLKIQRTQQEDSAVYLCASSAEHGVEAFFGQGTRLTVV.

This clonotype was observed at least ten times. The chain is built from TRBV7-2 and TRBJ2-7, with D perhaps TRBD1 (6 bases). The CDR3 contains 14 residues. Germline CDR1 is SGHTA and CDR2 is FQGNSA. V shed 5 bases and J shed 5 bases, with 16 bases lying between them. This CDR3 reads CASSAQGHSDEQYF. CDR3 in DNA: TGTGCCAGCAGCGCTCAGGGGCATTCGGACGAGCAGTACTTC.

Only a few counts were recorded for this clonotype. Written as DNA, the CDR3 is TGTGCCAGCAGCTTATCCCGGAGCCATACGCAGTATTTT. Encoded protein: CASSLSRSHTQYF. The rearrangement joins TRBV11-2 to TRBJ2-3; D is ambiguous. V lost 2 bases to trimming and J lost 7 bases, with 10 bases between them. This CDR3 is 13 amino acids long. Germline V gene lookup returns CDR1 SGHAT and CDR2 FQNNGV.

The chain's CDR3 is CSASSTGVGGLYEQYF. Written as DNA, the CDR3 is TGCAGTGCTAGTTCCACTGGTGTGGGGGGCCTCTACGAGCAGTACTTC. The chain links TRBV20-1 to TRBJ2-7; D may be TRBD1 or TRBD2 (6 bases each). The germline gives CDR1 DFQATT, CDR2 SNEGSKA (reference sequence). This CDR3 spans 16 amino acids. V was shortened by 3 bases and J by 3 bases, with 21 bases between the two germline ends.

The gene calls are TRBV10-3 and TRBJ1-2; the match to TRBD1 covers 7 bases. V trimming: 5 bases; J trimming: 6 bases; junction bases outside the gene matches: 6. In germline, CDR1 is ENHRY, CDR2 SYGVKD. The CDR3 loop spans 13 amino acids. CDR3 region: CAISRQGSDGYTF. CDR3 nucleotide sequence: TGTGCCATCAGTCGACAGGGATCCGATGGCTACACCTTC.

This clonotype was observed a few times. The chain has TRBV6-2 or TRBV6-3 and TRBJ1-1; no clear D gene. CDR1 and CDR2 from the germline V gene are MNHEY and SVGEGT. V was trimmed by 0 bases and J by 2 bases, leaving 4 bases between them. This CDR3 contains 13 residues. CDR3 residues: CASSYSSNTEAFF. Written as DNA, the CDR3 is TGTGCCAGCAGTTACTCATCTAACACTGAAGCTTTCTTT.